Presented here are 24 T cell receptor beta chains from one specimen sequenced in a study of identical twins (dated by TCRdb to 2016 to 2017). Library preparation was by 5' RACE. Sequenced using an Illumina HiSeq 2000. TCRdb ran its own pipeline on the public reads, namely fastp trimming at Q25 and MiXCR clone calling, and kept in-frame beta chains. Rows are combined by CDR3 protein, so each entry shows the most common genes and DNA. Present in this sample are 400,000 or so distinct CDR3 sequences, 9% to 10% of which were seen just once. The ten largest clones capture under 10% of the sample. The sample taken for sequencing was naive T cells sorted from blood. The sample's cell subset or site, from its label and the paper: cells isolated with a human naive T-cell isolation kit. Receptors originate from a woman aged 45-60 years in good health.

The sample holds many counts of this clonotype. J is TRBJ2-6 and V is TRBV7-2, with 8 bases lining up with TRBD1. V gave up 4 bases and J gave up 1 base; unmatched junction bases: 9. CDR1 and CDR2 from the germline V gene are SGHTA and FQGNSA. The CDR3 length is 18 residues. The CDR3 reads CASSSPPGGVSGANVLTF. CDR3 coding DNA: TGTGCCAGCAGCTCCCCGCCAGGGGGCGTTTCTGGGGCCAACGTCCTGACTTTC.

A few counts support this clonotype. The V call is TRBV7-6, the J call TRBJ1-1; the D is unclear. There are 14 residues in the CDR3. Trimming shortened V by 5 bases and J by 2 bases, and 12 bases separated the two germline ends. Germline V CDR1 and CDR2: SGHVS, FNYEAQ. The CDR3 nucleotides read TGTGCCAGCAGCGCGACTAGAAAAAACACTGAAGCTTTCTTT. This encodes CASSATRKNTEAFF.

This clonotype was seen only once. V is TRBV2 and J is TRBJ2-7; 9 nucleotides align to TRBD1. The V gene end was trimmed by 3 bases and the J gene end by 3 bases; junction bases not matched to a gene: 9. The CDR3 covers 16 residues. Looked up from germline, CDR1 is SNHLY and CDR2 is FYNNEI. Written as DNA, the CDR3 is TGTGCCAGCAGTGACCACCCTTCGACAGGGGGCTACGAGCAGTACTTC. Its translation: CASSDHPSTGGYEQYF.

This clonotype was seen many times. This chain connects TRBV3-1 to TRBJ2-2; 7 bases align to TRBD2. The germline gives CDR1 LGHDT, CDR2 YNNKEL (reference sequence). Losses at the gene ends were 2 bases for V and 6 bases for J; bases not matched to a gene: 9. The length of the CDR3 is 16 residues. CDR3: CASSQIGTTKAGELFF. CDR3 DNA: TGTGCCAGCAGCCAAATTGGGACTACTAAGGCCGGGGAGCTGTTTTTT.

This clonotype was recorded at least ten times. This rearrangement joins TRBV20-1 to TRBJ2-1; the match to TRBD2 covers 13 bases. V was pared by 6 bases and J by 2 bases, with 7 bases of the junction left unmatched. Germline V gene lookup returns CDR1 DFQATT and CDR2 SNEGSKA (reference sequence). This CDR3 is built from 16 residues. CDR3 DNA sequence: TGCAGTGCACTAGCGGGAGGGGGGGGGACCTACAATGAGCAGTTCTTC. Translation: CSALAGGGGTYNEQFF.

This clonotype has just a few counts. The chain is built from TRBV11-2 and TRBJ2-5, with TRBD2 matching over 7 bases. Germline V gene data show CDR1 as SGHAT and CDR2 as FQNNGV. V lost 5 bases to trimming and J lost 4 bases; unmatched junction nucleotides: 7. The CDR3 runs 14 residues. Here the CDR3 reads CASSLRPGGETQYF. The DNA for the CDR3 is TGTGCCAGCAGCCTCAGGCCGGGAGGAGAGACCCAGTACTTC.

The chain uses TRBV9 and TRBJ1-1; maybe TRBD1 (5 bases). V lost 1 base and J 1 base, leaving 11 bases between the germline ends. This CDR3 has 15 residues. CDR1 and CDR2 from the germline V gene are SGDLS and YYNGEE. The CDR3 protein is CASSVFPGGNTEAFF. The CDR3 DNA follows: TGTGCCAGCAGCGTATTCCCGGGGGGGAACACTGAAGCTTTCTTT.

There are a few counts of this clonotype. This rearrangement joins TRBV7-8 to TRBJ2-3; 10 nucleotides agree with TRBD2. Trimming cost V 8 bases and J 0 bases; bases outside gene matches: 8. The CDR3 covers 16 residues. The germline V gene encodes CDR1 SGHVS and CDR2 FQNEAQ. The CDR3 DNA reads as TGTGCCAGCGCCGTAGCGGGGGGACCTAGCACAGATACGCAGTATTTT. As protein: CASAVAGGPSTDTQYF. Using reference TRBV7-8 and TRBJ2-3 for the parts outside the CDR3, the full variable domain is GAGVSQSPRYKVAKRGQDVALRCDPISGHVSLFWYQQALGQGPEFLTYFQNEAQLDKSGLPSDRFFAERPEGSVSTLKIQRTQQEDSAVYLCASAVAGGPSTDTQYFGPGTRLTVL.

There are a few counts of this clonotype. The chain carries TRBV7-2 and TRBJ2-7, with 7 positions matching TRBD2. Trimming cost V 7 bases and J 4 bases; bases outside gene matches: 7. CDR1 and CDR2 from the germline V gene are SGHTA and FQGNSA. CDR3 length: 13 residues. The CDR3 loop reads CASTPAGPYEQYF. The CDR3, as DNA: TGTGCCAGCACTCCAGCGGGACCATACGAGCAGTACTTC.

Only one count was recorded for this clonotype. J is TRBJ2-1 and V is TRBV11-3; 11 nucleotides agree with TRBD1. From germline, CDR1 is SGHNT and CDR2 YENEEA. V was clipped by 5 bases and J by 5 bases; unmatched bases: 5. This CDR3 spans 15 amino acids. The CDR3 spells CASSRRDRGNNEQFF. The CDR3 coding sequence is TGTGCCAGCAGCCGCCGGGACAGGGGGAACAATGAGCAGTTCTTC.

This chain joins TRBV2 and TRBJ2-7, with D hard to call. V was pared by 5 bases and J by 6 bases, with 14 bases between. CDR3 length equals 13 residues. Germline CDR1 and CDR2: SNHLY and FYNNEI. The CDR3 coding sequence is TGTGCCAGCAGTCCCCTCCTTAGGCTCGAGCAGTACTTC. This translates into CASSPLLRLEQYF.

This clonotype has a handful of counts. This CDR3 reads CASSEMVAGVGETQYF. DNA for the CDR3: TGTGCCAGCAGCGAGATGGTAGCGGGAGTAGGGGAGACCCAGTACTTC. The chain joins TRBV9 to TRBJ2-5; 9 positions match TRBD2. The CDR3 has 16 amino acids. The trim removed 3 bases at V and 5 bases at J, leaving 11 bases unmatched. CDR1 and CDR2 (germline): SGDLS, YYNGEE.

V usage is TRBV2 and J usage is TRBJ2-2; a possible D gene is TRBD1 (6 bases). The CDR3 contains 14 residues. Trimming stripped 3 bases from V and 7 bases from J, with 12 bases between. Germline V gene lookup returns CDR1 SNHLY and CDR2 FYNNEI. Here the CDR3 DNA reads TGTGCCAGCAGTGACAGGGGTGTCGGCGGGGAGCTGTTTTTT. Its translation: CASSDRGVGGELFF.

This clonotype occurred many times. The chain recombines TRBV11-1 with TRBJ1-2, with D uncertain. CDR3 length: 13 residues. Trimming took off 6 bases at V and 3 bases at J, with 11 bases between the two ends. CDR1 and CDR2 (germline): SGHAT, FQDESV (reference sequence). As DNA, the CDR3 is TGTGCCAGCAGGAGTCGGTGGGACTATGGCTACACCTTC. It yields the protein CASRSRWDYGYTF. The whole variable domain, remainder taken from reference TRBV11-1 and TRBJ1-2, is EAEVAQSPRYKITEKSQAVAFWCDPISGHATLYWYRQILGQGPELLVQFQDESVVDDSQLPKDRFSAERLKGVDSTLKIQPAELGDSAMYLCASRSRWDYGYTFGSGTRLTVV.

The chain employs TRBV6-5 and TRBJ1-5; 10 bases fit TRBD1. CDR1 is MNHEY, CDR2 SVGAGI, per germline. The CDR3 runs 15 residues. V was pared by 6 bases and J by 9 bases, with 11 bases of the junction left unmatched. The CDR3 nucleotides are TGTGCCAGCAGGAGGGGGACAGGGGACTTATGGCCCCAGCATTTT. Its protein product is CASRRGTGDLWPQHF.

This clonotype was found a few times. The chain has TRBV6-4 and TRBJ2-5; 12 nucleotides line up with TRBD2. Germline V gene sequence: CDR1 MRHNA, CDR2 SNTAGT. The CDR3 is 15 residues long. After removal of 7 bases from V and 4 bases from J, the junction contained 7 bases not matched to a gene. The DNA for the CDR3 is TGTGCCAGCATTGTAAGACTAGCGGGAGCAGAGACCCAGTACTTC. It translates to CASIVRLAGAETQYF.

This clonotype has just a few counts. V gene TRBV12-3 or TRBV12-4 combines with J gene TRBJ2-2; weak D call: TRBD1 (6 bases). Trimming removed 0 bases at V and 1 base at J, with 9 bases between. The CDR3 totals 16 residues. The CDR3 is CASSLALGQNTGELFF. The CDR3 DNA sequence: TGTGCCAGCAGTTTAGCGCTGGGACAGAACACCGGGGAGCTGTTTTTT.

This chain connects TRBV28 to TRBJ2-5; D is perhaps TRBD2 (5 bases). Germline-derived CDR1 and CDR2 are MDHEN and SYDVKM. V was trimmed by 2 bases and J by 5 bases, leaving 18 bases between them. The CDR3 runs 16 residues. The CDR3 DNA follows: TGTGCCAGCAGTTTAGAGGGAACCCTAGTGGGGGAGACCCAGTACTTC. Translation: CASSLEGTLVGETQYF.

V and J are TRBV7-9 and TRBJ2-2; TRBD2 matches at 8 bases. The V gene end was trimmed by 5 bases and the J gene end by 4 bases; junction bases not matched to a gene: 12. The CDR3 has 17 amino acids. CDR1 is SEHNR, CDR2 FQNEAQ, per germline (reference sequence). This chain's CDR3 is CASSRQLSGRPTGELFF. The CDR3, as DNA: TGTGCCAGCAGCCGACAGCTCAGCGGGAGACCCACCGGGGAGCTGTTTTTT.

This clonotype was detected a few times. This rearrangement joins TRBV4-1 to TRBJ2-1; 10 bases align to TRBD1. Germline values: CDR1 MGHRA, CDR2 YSYEKL. CDR3 length: 17 residues. Trimming removed 2 bases from V and 8 bases from J; junction bases left unmatched: 12. The CDR3 DNA sequence: TGCGCCAGCAGCCAACCTCCCGGGACAGGGGTTATGGATGAGCAGTTCTTC. Translated, it gives CASSQPPGTGVMDEQFF.

The rearrangement joins TRBV18 to TRBJ1-5; 8 bases are a match to TRBD1. The CDR3 sequence is 15 residues long. Unmatched junction bases numbered 6, after V lost 2 bases and J lost 6 bases. CDR1 KGHSH and CDR2 LQKENI come from the germline V gene. CDR3 amino acids: CASSPEGTGSQPQHF. Here the CDR3 DNA reads TGTGCCAGCTCACCAGAAGGGACAGGTAGTCAGCCCCAGCATTTT.

This clonotype was observed at least ten times. The V gene is TRBV12-3 or TRBV12-4, the J gene TRBJ2-2; D is possibly TRBD2 (5 bases). The CDR3 is 15 residues long. Trimming took 6 bases from V and 7 from J, leaving 18 bases between them. The CDR3 reads CASRAGTNTNGELFF. For the CDR3, the DNA is TGTGCCAGCAGGGCGGGTACGAACACAAACGGGGAGCTGTTTTTT.

V is TRBV4-2 and J is TRBJ2-1; the D is unclear. Germline V gives CDR1 LGHNA, CDR2 YNFKEQ. The V and J ends lost 4 bases and 1 base respectively, with 14 bases between them. The CDR3 has 16 amino acids. CDR3 amino acids: CASSPPPGSSYNEQFF. CDR3 bases: TGTGCCAGCAGCCCGCCACCCGGCTCTTCCTACAATGAGCAGTTCTTC.

V usage is TRBV10-2 and J usage is TRBJ1-5; tentatively, D is TRBD1 (6 bases). This CDR3 comprises 15 residues. Germline loops: CDR1 WSHSY, CDR2 SAAADI. V was cut by 0 bases and J by 6 bases, with 12 bases left in between. CDR3 protein: CASSESRGAGQPQHF. The CDR3 coding sequence is TGCGCCAGCAGTGAGTCGCGGGGGGCAGGTCAGCCCCAGCATTTT.